This is a list of T cell receptor beta chains from one sample in a study of T cells after yellow fever vaccination. TCRdb used MiXCR to reprocess the 5' RACE reads, holding one entry per CDR3 protein. Altogether about 170,000 distinct CDR3 sequences are present, more than 9.5% being singletons, with the ten largest covering 35% to 40%. The source material was CD8+ T cells sorted from PBMCs, sampled 15 days after the yellow fever booster vaccination. These receptors were obtained from a young man who received the YFV17D yellow fever vaccine. The CDR3 runs from the conserved cysteine through the conserved F or W. A D gene is named only where the DNA matches it firmly. Only part of the rows carry a size: once, few, many, or a class if the clone is expanded.

d_call,v_call,j_call,cdr3_length,clone_size,cdr3_nt,cdr3_aa
NA,TRBV7-9,TRBJ1-5,16,few,TGTGCCAGCAGCCACGTGGTTGCCGATAGCAATCAGCCCCAGCATTTT,CASSHVVADSNQPQHF
TRBD1,TRBV7-3,TRBJ2-1,14,NA,TGTGCCAGCAGCTTCACAGGGGGCGGCAATGAGCAGTTCTTC,CASSFTGGGNEQFF
NA,TRBV6-2/TRBV6-3,TRBJ1-2,14,NA,TGTGCCAGCAGTTACTCGCAGGGGAGAGGTGGCTACACCTTC,CASSYSQGRGGYTF
NA,TRBV4-2,TRBJ1-1,18,few,TGTGCCAGCAGCCAAGAATATCGGCTAGGGGGGGTGAACACTGAAGCTTTCTTT,CASSQEYRLGGVNTEAFF
TRBD1,TRBV29-1,TRBJ1-1,15,NA,TGCAGCGCTGGCATCGGGACAGTCATGAACACTGAAGCTTTCTTT,CSAGIGTVMNTEAFF
NA,TRBV12-3/TRBV12-4,TRBJ2-4,12,NA,TGTGCCAGCAGTTTAAGGGGAGACATTCAGTACTTC,CASSLRGDIQYF
NA,TRBV20-1,TRBJ2-7,11,few,TGCAGTGCTAGCCGAATGTACGAGCAGTACTTC,CSASRMYEQYF
NA,TRBV4-1,TRBJ1-2,15,NA,TGCGCCAGCAGCCGGACCAGTCCGGGCCATTATGGCTACACCTTC,CASSRTSPGHYGYTF
NA,TRBV9,TRBJ2-5,14,NA,TGTGCCAGCAGCGTAGAAGCATTCCAAGAGACCCAGTACTTC,CASSVEAFQETQYF
NA,TRBV5-1,TRBJ2-1,12,many,TGCGCCAGCAGCTTGGGGGGCGACGAGCAGTTCTTC,CASSLGGDEQFF
NA,TRBV4-1,TRBJ2-1,13,many,TGCGCCAGCAGCCAAGATCACTGGAATGAGCAGTTCTTC,CASSQDHWNEQFF
NA,TRBV6-5,TRBJ1-1,14,NA,TGTGCCAGCAGTTACGATGGAGAGCGTGGTGAAGCTTTCTTT,CASSYDGERGEAFF
TRBD1,TRBV4-3,TRBJ2-1,13,NA,TGCGCCAGCAGCCGAACAGGGGGTAATGAGCAGTTCTTC,CASSRTGGNEQFF
NA,TRBV5-5,TRBJ1-1,15,NA,TGTGCCAGCGGCGGTGAATTCAGGGAGGCAACTGAAGCTTTCTTT,CASGGEFREATEAFF
NA,TRBV7-6,TRBJ2-2,13,few,TGTGCCAGCAGCACGACAGAGACCGGGGAGCTGTTTTTT,CASSTTETGELFF
NA,TRBV27,TRBJ2-3,15,NA,TGTGCCAGCAGTGAAAACCCGACCGGGGCCGAAATGCAGTATTTT,CASSENPTGAEMQYF
TRBD2,TRBV4-1,TRBJ2-5,15,NA,TGCGCCAGCAGCCCCTTAGGCGGGGGGCAAGAGACCCAGTACTTC,CASSPLGGGQETQYF
TRBD2,TRBV2,TRBJ2-5,19,few,TGTGCCAGCAGTGAGCTCTATCTAGCGGGGGGAACCCCGCGGGAGACCCAGTACTTC,CASSELYLAGGTPRETQYF
NA,TRBV12-3/TRBV12-4,TRBJ2-5,15,many,TGTGCCAGCAGTCTCCGGGTCAGGCAGTTGGAGACCCAGTACTTC,CASSLRVRQLETQYF
NA,TRBV4-2,TRBJ1-3,16,few,TGTGCCAGCAGCCAAGATTTAACGAACTCTGGAAACACCATATATTTT,CASSQDLTNSGNTIYF